This T cell receptor beta chain emerged from a study of T cell repertoires in cytomegalovirus infection. The junction had 9 bases not matched to a gene; V was cut back by 6 bases and J by 2 bases. CDR3 length equals 18 residues. Looked up from germline, CDR1 is SGHTA and CDR2 is FQGNSA. TCRdb fed the reads into MiXCR, producing one record per CDR3 protein. The sample contains 450,000 to 600,000 distinct CDR3 sequences, 33% of which appear only once. This clonotype was seen only a few times. Its antigen is currently unknown. Sequenced here: cultured PBMCs, sampled from culture after CMV antigen stimulation. This chain connects TRBV7-2 to TRBJ2-1, with 14 nucleotides matching TRBD2. This clonotype was sampled from a human donor in good health (CMV status not recorded). Some clones in this sample may be carry-over from other donors' samples. CDR3 loop: CASRLGLAGGEAYNEQFF. The CDR3 nucleotides read TGTGCCAGCAGGCTAGGACTAGCGGGAGGAGAGGCCTACAATGAGCAGTTCTTC.